The clone carrying this T cell receptor (beta chain) has a single count. Germline V gene lookup returns CDR1 LNHDA and CDR2 SQIVND (reference sequence). Trimming removed 7 bases from V and 11 bases from J, with 21 bases in between. The CDR3 extends over 14 amino acids. This record belongs to a study of blood T cell repertoires in COVID-19. Study details: The cDNA or gDNA used as material had been derived from T cells, B-cell-depleted T cells, or PBMCs.

Seattle-derived patients entered the study during active infection and were followed longitudinally. In the original workflow: Reference gene primer amplification yielded estimated nucleated cell counts. Data came from immunoSEQ multiplex PCR; TCRdb stores just in-frame clones and leaves some out. V and J calls and clone size are copied from that table; D and trimming were computed from the DNA. The top ten clones hold around 3% of a sample with 300,000 to 400,000 clones, roughly 90% of them seen once. This receptor was identified in a woman aged 25 to 39 with COVID-19, enrolled during active disease. The chain uses TRBV19 and TRBJ2-1; D perhaps matches TRBD1 (6 bases). Sequenced sample: peripheral blood. The CDR3 sequence: CASTPTYPGQQQFF. CDR3 bases: TGTGCCAGTACCCCAACCTACCCCGGACAGCAGCAGTTCTTC.